What follows are 18 T cell receptor beta chains derived from one specimen sequenced in a study of shared clonotypes between healthy human individuals. Clones were read by immunoSEQ multiplex PCR, and TCRdb kept only the in-frame ones, dropping some. The sample yields around 1,900,000 clones, 90% to 95% seen once. CD45RO-negative CD8 cells positively selected for CCR7 made up the naive population, which excluded terminally differentiated effector memory CD45RA+ cells. What was sequenced was naive CD8+ T cells from PBMCs. The source is a man aged 18 to 30 in good health. Some clones in this sample may be carry-over from other donors' samples.

The V call is TRBV7-9, the J call TRBJ2-1; 7 bases map to TRBD2. This CDR3 spans 18 amino acids. V lost 5 bases, J lost 4 bases, and 17 bases stayed unmatched. Germline-derived CDR1 and CDR2 are SEHNR and FQNEAQ (reference sequence). The CDR3 DNA sequence: TGTGCCAGCAGCCGCGAGGGCGAGGGCGGGAGTTTTTACAATGAGCAGTTCTTC. Protein sequence: CASSREGEGGSFYNEQFF.

This chain connects TRBV4-2 to TRBJ2-7, with no clear D. Between the trimmed V and J ends, which lost 6 bases and 0 bases, there was a span of 15 bases. The CDR3 has 15 residues. The V gene's germline CDR1 is LGHNA and CDR2 YNFKEQ. The CDR3 DNA reads as TGTGCCAGCAGGGTCACACCGAAGAGCTCCTACGAGCAGTACTTC. This gives the protein CASRVTPKSSYEQYF.

This rearrangement joins TRBV21-1 to TRBJ1-5. TRBV21-1 is recorded as a pseudogene. CDR3 length equals 11 residues. CDR3 in amino acids: CASGWEQPQHF. DNA of the CDR3: TGTGCCAGCGGGTGGGAGCAGCCCCAGCATTTT.

With respect to this clone: The sample carries other DNA sequences with the same CDR3. The rearrangement uses TRBV9 and TRBJ2-1; 10 nucleotides align to TRBD2. Trimming cost V 2 bases and J 6 bases; bases outside gene matches: 5. Germline values: CDR1 SGDLS, CDR2 YYNGEE. The CDR3 spans 15 residues. The CDR3, as DNA: TGTGCCAGCAGCGTTTTAGCGGGAGGCACCAATGAGCAGTTCTTC. The encoded protein is CASSVLAGGTNEQFF.

V gene TRBV4-3 combines with J gene TRBJ1-2; 8 positions agree with TRBD1. From germline, CDR1 is LGHNA and CDR2 YSLEER. V dropped 4 bases and J dropped 3; count of bases not matched to a gene: 4. The CDR3 covers 14 residues. CDR3 amino acids: CASSPGQGDYGYTF. CDR3 bases: TGCGCCAGCAGCCCCGGACAGGGCGACTATGGCTACACCTTC.

The V call is TRBV28, the J call TRBJ2-7; D possibly corresponds to TRBD2 (6 bases). Germline loops: CDR1 MDHEN, CDR2 SYDVKM. The ends were cut back, 2 bases at V and 4 bases at J, with 15 bases in the middle. CDR3 length: 15 residues. In DNA, the CDR3 is TGTGCCAGCAGTTTAAGTTTCATCCTAGCGTACGAGCAGTACTTC. Its translation: CASSLSFILAYEQYF. Using reference TRBV28 and TRBJ2-7 for the parts outside the CDR3, the full variable domain is DVKVTQSSRYLVKRTGEKVFLECVQDMDHENMFWYRQDPGLGLRLIYFSYDVKMKEKGDIPEGYSVSREKKERFSLILESASTNQTSMYLCASSLSFILAYEQYFGPGTRLTVT.

This sequence joins TRBV7-6 and TRBJ1-2; 9 bases line up with TRBD1. J gave up 6 bases and V 6 bases, and 5 bases lay outside the gene matches. CDR1 and CDR2 (germline): SGHVS, FNYEAQ. The CDR3 loop spans 13 amino acids. The DNA of the CDR3 is TGTGCCAGCAGTGACAGGGGGGTTCATGGCTACACCTTC. It is translated as CASSDRGVHGYTF.

The J gene is TRBJ1-1, the V gene TRBV7-2; D call uncertain. V was trimmed by 9 bases and J by 6 bases, leaving 14 bases between them. The CDR3 consists of 12 residues. Germline values: CDR1 SGHTA, CDR2 FQGNSA. CDR3 in amino acids: CASGRSKAEAFF. CDR3 nucleotide sequence: TGTGCCAGTGGGAGATCGAAGGCTGAAGCTTTCTTT.

About this clone itself: The sample holds other DNA sequences that translate to the same CDR3. The J gene is TRBJ2-7, the V gene TRBV19, with 7 bases lining up with TRBD1. Germline V gene sequence: CDR1 LNHDA, CDR2 SQIVND (reference sequence). This CDR3 has 14 amino acids. V was clipped by 3 bases and J by 0 bases; unmatched bases: 2. For the CDR3, the DNA is TGTGCCAGTAGTATTGGGACAGTCTCCTACGAGCAGTACTTC. Translating it yields CASSIGTVSYEQYF.

The chain's CDR3 is CASSLDPDSGGQETQYF. CDR3 sequence (DNA): TGTGCCAGCAGTTTAGACCCAGACAGCGGGGGACAAGAGACCCAGTACTTC. The rearrangement uses TRBV28 and TRBJ2-5; 8 bases match TRBD2. V gave up 2 bases and J gave up 2 bases; unmatched junction bases: 10. The CDR3 has 17 amino acids. Germline V gives CDR1 MDHEN, CDR2 SYDVKM.

To note about this clone: Within the sample, other DNA sequences also encode this same CDR3. This chain connects TRBV5-6 to TRBJ1-1, with unresolved D. V was clipped by 0 bases and J by 1 base, with 7 bases between them. The germline V gene encodes CDR1 SGHDT and CDR2 YYEEEE. The CDR3 is 14 amino acids. CDR3 coding DNA: TGTGCCAGCAGCTTGGGGGAGGGGAACACTGAAGCTTTCTTT. This sequence encodes CASSLGEGNTEAFF.

The chain employs TRBV4-3 and TRBJ2-2, with a tentative D call TRBD2 (6 bases). Germline values: CDR1 LGHNA, CDR2 YSLEER. The V end was cut by 1 base, the J end by 4 bases, with 10 bases between. This CDR3 spans 15 amino acids. CDR3 sequence (DNA): TGCGCCAGCAGCCAAGGCGGGACTCCCACCGGGGAGCTGTTTTTT. Protein product: CASSQGGTPTGELFF.

This clone was observed a single time. V usage is TRBV9 and J usage is TRBJ2-7; D gene ambiguous. Germline assignment: CDR1 SGDLS and CDR2 YYNGEE. The ends were cut back, 2 bases at V and 3 bases at J, with 15 bases in the middle. The CDR3 spans 15 residues. The CDR3, as DNA: TGTGCCAGCAGCGTGGAGACGAACCCCGTCTACGAGCAGTACTTC. It specifies CASSVETNPVYEQYF.

Turning to this clone: Distinct nucleotide sequences in the sample also encode this CDR3. The chain uses TRBV7-8 and TRBJ2-5; D is ambiguous. V gave up 0 bases and J gave up 4 bases, with 6 bases separating them. This CDR3 contains 13 residues. From germline, CDR1 is SGHVS and CDR2 FQNEAQ. The CDR3 loop reads CASSLALGETQYF. The CDR3 nucleotides are TGTGCCAGCAGCTTAGCACTGGGAGAGACCCAGTACTTC.

The rearrangement joins TRBV9 to TRBJ1-1; D not resolved. The V end was cut by 4 bases, the J end by 8 bases, with 12 bases between. CDR1 is SGDLS, CDR2 YYNGEE, per germline. The CDR3 is made up of 12 amino acids. The CDR3 bases are TGTGCCAGCAGCCCAACGGGGAGGGAAGCTTTCTTT. It yields the protein CASSPTGREAFF.

The sample holds one count of this clone. The chain carries TRBV5-4 and TRBJ2-1; a weak D match, TRBD1 (6 bases). Trimming shortened V by 5 bases and J by 7 bases, and 10 bases separated the two germline ends. Germline CDR1 reads SGHNT; CDR2 reads YYREEE (reference sequence). The CDR3 runs to 12 residues. The CDR3 protein is CASSRTANEQFF. CDR3 coding DNA: TGTGCCAGCAGTAGGACAGCAAATGAGCAGTTCTTC.

On this clone: Distinct nucleotide sequences in the sample also encode this CDR3. The chain is built from TRBV19 and TRBJ1-1; no definite D call. Germline V gene sequence: CDR1 LNHDA, CDR2 SQIVND (reference sequence). Between the trimmed V and J ends, which lost 3 bases and 1 base, there was a span of 6 bases. The CDR3 spans 13 residues. The CDR3 spells CASSISENTEAFF. In DNA form, the CDR3 reads TGTGCCAGTAGTATCTCCGAGAACACTGAAGCTTTCTTT.

The chain uses TRBV11-2 and TRBJ2-1; 7 bases are a match to TRBD2. The CDR3 covers 15 residues. Trimming removed 2 bases from V and 7 bases from J; junction bases left unmatched: 8. The germline CDR1 and CDR2 sequences are SGHAT and FQNNGV. CDR3 bases: TGTGCCAGCAGCTTAACTAGGCGGGAGAGTAATGAGCAGTTCTTC. Translated: CASSLTRRESNEQFF.